The rows below give T cell receptor beta chains drawn from one sample of a study of cytomegalovirus exposure and HLA in healthy donors. Produced via immunoSEQ multiplex PCR; TCRdb's table is partial and in-frame only. The sample shows tens of thousands of clones, just over 95% of them seen only once. The specimen sequenced was PBMCs. The receptors derive from a woman under 30 in good health and CMV-seropositive. Both conserved end residues are part of each CDR3. The order of the fields is J gene, V gene, clone size, D gene, CDR3 DNA, CDR3 protein. The D gene is left open where the match is weak. Some rows mark clone size as missing; the rest say once, few, many or name a class of expanded clone.

>TRBJ1-4|TRBV9|.|TRBD1
TGTGCCAGCAGCGTAGGAGGGGGCGGTGAAAAACTGTTTTTT
CASSVGGGGEKLFF
>TRBJ1-1|TRBV28|.|.
TGTGCCAGCAGTTTGGACGGGGTGGGCACTGAAGCTTTCTTT
CASSLDGVGTEAFF
>TRBJ1-1|TRBV28|.|TRBD1
TGTGCCAGCAGTCCCCAACAGGGGCCAGGGGTGACTGAAGCTTTCTTT
CASSPQQGPGVTEAFF
>TRBJ2-1|TRBV7-2|once|.
TGTGCCAGCAGCTTCTACCCGCTCGAGGAGCAGTTCTTC
CASSFYPLEEQFF
>TRBJ2-5|TRBV6-5|.|TRBD1
TGTGCCAGCAGTTACACTCCTCGGACAGGGCGACAGACCCAGTACTTC
CASSYTPRTGRQTQYF
>TRBJ2-1|TRBV9|.|.
TGTGCCAGCAGCGCCGAGCGGTACTCCTACAATGAGCAGTTCTTC
CASSAERYSYNEQFF
>TRBJ2-5|TRBV29-1|.|TRBD1
TGCAGCGTTGAAATGTGGACAGGGGGGGAGACCCAGTACTTC
CSVEMWTGGETQYF
>TRBJ2-3|TRBV11-2|.|TRBD2
TGTGCCAGCATAGGGCTAGCGGCCACAGATACGCAGTATTTT
CASIGLAATDTQYF
>TRBJ2-5|TRBV7-2|.|.
TGTGCCAGCAGCCCATCCGGACAGCTTGTGAAGACCCAGTACTTC
CASSPSGQLVKTQYF
>TRBJ2-7|TRBV30|.|.
TGTGCCTGGAGTGTCATGAGCGGAACCTACGAGCAGTACTTC
CAWSVMSGTYEQYF
>TRBJ2-1|TRBV19|.|.
TGTGCCAGCAAGGGGGACAACACCTACAATGAGCAGTTCTTC
CASKGDNTYNEQFF
>TRBJ2-7|TRBV7-9|.|TRBD2
TGTGCCAGCAGTGCAGGGGGACTAGCGGGAGCCTACGAGCAGTACTTC
CASSAGGLAGAYEQYF
>TRBJ2-1|TRBV6-5|.|TRBD1
TGTGCCAGCGGACAACTAGGACAGGGGGCCTATGAGCAGTTCTTC
CASGQLGQGAYEQFF
>TRBJ2-2|TRBV9|.|.
TGTGCCAGCAGCGGGCACCGACTGATAAACACCGGGGAGCTGTTTTTT
CASSGHRLINTGELFF
>TRBJ1-4|TRBV27|.|TRBD1
TGTGCCAGCAGAAAACGCACAGGGGAACAGGAAAAACTGTTTTTT
CASRKRTGEQEKLFF
>TRBJ1-4|TRBV7-9|.|TRBD1
TGTGCCAGCAGCCCGGACAGGATTAATGAAAAACTGTTTTTT
CASSPDRINEKLFF
>TRBJ1-2|TRBV28|.|TRBD1
TGTGCCAGCAGTTTCCGGGACAGGGGCGGGTATGGCTACACCTTC
CASSFRDRGGYGYTF
>TRBJ1-5|TRBV19|.|TRBD1
TGTGCCAGTAGTGGGACAGCTAAACAGCCCCAGCATTTT
CASSGTAKQPQHF
>TRBJ2-1|TRBV2|few|TRBD2
TGTGCCAGCAGCGAGGTAGCGGGAGCGTACAATGAGCAGTTCTTC
CASSEVAGAYNEQFF
>TRBJ2-7|TRBV6-5|.|.
TGTGCCAGCAGTTACTCCTCCGGTCGCGAGCAGTACTTC
CASSYSSGREQYF
>TRBJ1-4|TRBV15|.|.
TGTGCCACCAGCAAGGGTCAAGGGGTCACTAATGAAAAACTGTTTTTT
CATSKGQGVTNEKLFF
>TRBJ2-4|TRBV29-1|.|TRBD1
TGCAGCGGGGGACAGGGGAGGAACATTCAGTACTTC
CSGGQGRNIQYF
>TRBJ2-7|TRBV28|once|TRBD1
TGTGCCAGCACTACCGGCGAGGGGACAGGGGGACTCCACGAGCAGTACTTC
CASTTGEGTGGLHEQYF
>TRBJ2-1|TRBV4-2|.|TRBD2
TGTGCCAGCAGCCAAGAATCCAGCGGGACCCCCGGCGAGCAGTTCTTC
CASSQESSGTPGEQFF
>TRBJ2-7|TRBV28|.|.
TGTGCCAGCAGTTTGGGCTTCGCCTACGAGCAGTACTTC
CASSLGFAYEQYF
>TRBJ2-3|TRBV29-1|.|.
TGCAGCGTGAAGCCGGGACTCGGGACAGATACGCAGTATTTT
CSVKPGLGTDTQYF
>TRBJ2-7|TRBV25-1|.|TRBD2
TGTGCCAGCAGTAACGTAGCGGGGCCCGGCGGAGAGCAGTACTTC
CASSNVAGPGGEQYF
>TRBJ2-1|TRBV27|.|TRBD2
TGTGCCAGCAGTATCCTGACTAGCGGGAACTACAATGAGCAGTTCTTC
CASSILTSGNYNEQFF
>TRBJ2-3|TRBV7-9|.|TRBD2
TGTGCCAGCAGCTTAGCGACTAGCGGGAGTGATACGCAGTATTTT
CASSLATSGSDTQYF
>TRBJ2-7|TRBV11-2|once|TRBD2
TGTGCCAGCAGCCGTAATAGCGGGAGTTCCTACGAGCAGTACTTC
CASSRNSGSSYEQYF
>TRBJ2-1|TRBV30|.|TRBD1
TGTGCCTGGAGTGTAACCCAGGGGGCTAATGAGCAGTTCTTC
CAWSVTQGANEQFF
>TRBJ2-1|TRBV30|.|TRBD2
TGTGCCTCAACCCCGGGACTAGAATACGCTGAGCAGTTCTTC
CASTPGLEYAEQFF
>TRBJ2-5|TRBV30|.|.
TGTGCCTGGAGTTCACCCGTCATCAGGGAGACCCAGTACTTC
CAWSSPVIRETQYF
>TRBJ2-7|TRBV10-3|.|TRBD1
TGTGCCATCAGCGGGACAGCCTACGAGCAGTACTTC
CAISGTAYEQYF
>TRBJ2-3|TRBV4-2|.|TRBD2
TGTGCCAGCAGCCAAGTCGACAGCGGGAGTGATACGCAGTATTTT
CASSQVDSGSDTQYF
>TRBJ1-1|TRBV6-6|once|TRBD1
TGTGCCAGCAGGTACACAGGGGGGGGCACTGAAGCTTTCTTT
CASRYTGGGTEAFF
>TRBJ2-5|TRBV5-4|.|.
TGTGCCAGCAGTTTTACAGGGTTCCGCCAAGAGACCCAGTACTTC
CASSFTGFRQETQYF